This T cell receptor (beta chain) is drawn from a study of T cell changes during pregnancy in multiple sclerosis (dated by TCRdb to about 2019). Background on the whole study: The study looked at changes in the T cell repertoire across pregnancy in women with multiple sclerosis.

This clone has only one observation. What this receptor recognizes is not known. Within one base of it there is no much larger clone, and no base qualities were kept. Reading the germline V gene gives CDR1 SGHAT and CDR2 FQNNGV. Compared with germline, V lacks 1 base and J lacks 6 bases; bases without a gene match: 18. Taken from cysteine to phenylalanine, the CDR3 has 19 residues. The retained sequence is limited to the CDR3, 57 bases, with the frame set at the first base. Receptor libraries were prepared by the immunoSEQ multiplex PCR assay. TCRdb took this table from immuneACCESS and kept in-frame rearrangements with V and J called. Such tables lack part of the clones; where checked against another copy, unresolved V genes explain under half of the gap, and the rest is unexplained. The sample has about 120,000 clones on record, 93% of them singletons. The top ten clones comprise 6.2% of the sample.

The source is a female donor with multiple sclerosis, enrolled in a pregnancy study. Sequenced here: peripheral blood, sampled before pregnancy. The rearrangement joined TRBV11-2 to TRBJ2-1, and 7 junctional nucleotides match TRBD2. The CDR3 corresponds to CASSLALGLRGGPRNEQFF. The sequenced DNA: TGTGCCAGCAGCTTAGCACTTGGGTTGCGGGGAGGGCCTCGCAATGAGCAGTTCTTC.